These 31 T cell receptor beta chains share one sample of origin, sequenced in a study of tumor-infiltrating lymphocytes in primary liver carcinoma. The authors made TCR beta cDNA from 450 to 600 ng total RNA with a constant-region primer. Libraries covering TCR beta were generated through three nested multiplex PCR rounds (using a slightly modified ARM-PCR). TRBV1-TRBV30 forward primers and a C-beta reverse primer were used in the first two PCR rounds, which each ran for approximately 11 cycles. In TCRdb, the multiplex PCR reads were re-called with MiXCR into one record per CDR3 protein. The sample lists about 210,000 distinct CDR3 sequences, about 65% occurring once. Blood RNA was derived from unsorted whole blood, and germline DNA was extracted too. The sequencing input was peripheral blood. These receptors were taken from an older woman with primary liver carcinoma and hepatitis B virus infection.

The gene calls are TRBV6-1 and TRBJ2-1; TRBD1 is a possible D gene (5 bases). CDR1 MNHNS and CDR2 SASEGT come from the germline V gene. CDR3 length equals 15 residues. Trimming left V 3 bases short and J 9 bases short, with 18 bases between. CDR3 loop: CASSDPRADHLEQFF. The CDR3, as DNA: TGTGCCAGCAGTGACCCCAGGGCCGACCACCTTGAGCAGTTCTTC.

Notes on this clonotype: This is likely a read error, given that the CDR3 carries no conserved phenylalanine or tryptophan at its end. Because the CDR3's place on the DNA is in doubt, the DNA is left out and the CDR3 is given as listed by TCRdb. CDR3: CAINGGATGELLL. The rearrangement uses TRBV6-5 and TRBJ2-2; the D segment call TRBD1 is taken from the table without a DNA check. The germline V gene encodes CDR1 MNHEY and CDR2 SVGAGI. The CDR3 region is 13 residues in length, termini included.

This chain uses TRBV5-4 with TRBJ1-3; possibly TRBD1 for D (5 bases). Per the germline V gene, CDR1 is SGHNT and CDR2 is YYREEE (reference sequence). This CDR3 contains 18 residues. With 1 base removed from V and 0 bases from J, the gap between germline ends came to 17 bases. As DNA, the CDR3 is TGTGCCAGCAGCTTGAGGGGTTTCCTGGGTCGCTCTGGAAACACCATATATTTT. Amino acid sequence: CASSLRGFLGRSGNTIYF. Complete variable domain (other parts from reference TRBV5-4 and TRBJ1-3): ETGVTQSPTHLIKTRGQQVTLRCSSQSGHNTVSWYQQALGQGPQFIFQYYREEENGRGNFPPRFSGLQFPNYSSELNVNALELDDSALYLCASSLRGFLGRSGNTIYFGEGSWLTVV.

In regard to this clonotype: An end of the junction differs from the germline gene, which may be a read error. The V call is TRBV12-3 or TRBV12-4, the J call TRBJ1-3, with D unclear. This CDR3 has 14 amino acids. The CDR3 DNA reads TGTGCCAGCAGTTTTACGGCCTCTGGAAACACCATATGTTTT. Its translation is CASSFTASGNTICF.

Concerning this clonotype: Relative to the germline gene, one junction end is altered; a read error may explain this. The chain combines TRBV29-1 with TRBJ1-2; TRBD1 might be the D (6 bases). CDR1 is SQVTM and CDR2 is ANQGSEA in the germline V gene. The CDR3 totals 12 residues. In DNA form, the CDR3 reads TGCATCCTGAAGGGGGGGCCCTATGGTTACACCTTC. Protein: CILKGGPYGYTF.

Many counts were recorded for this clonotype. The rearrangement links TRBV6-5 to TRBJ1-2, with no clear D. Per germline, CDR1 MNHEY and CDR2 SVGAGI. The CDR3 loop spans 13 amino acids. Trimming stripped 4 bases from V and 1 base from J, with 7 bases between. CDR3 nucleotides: TGTGCCAGCAGTTTAACGGATAACTATGGCTACACCTTC. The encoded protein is CASSLTDNYGYTF.

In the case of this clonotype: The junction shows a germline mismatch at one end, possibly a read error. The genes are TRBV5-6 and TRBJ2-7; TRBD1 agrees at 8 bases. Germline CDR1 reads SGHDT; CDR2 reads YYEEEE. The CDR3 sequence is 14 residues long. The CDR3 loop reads CASTLGQAPIEQYF. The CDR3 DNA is TGTGCCAGCACCTTGGGACAGGCCCCTATCGAGCAGTACTTC. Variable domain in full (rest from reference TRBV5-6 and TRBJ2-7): DAGVTQSPTHLIKTRGQQVTLRCSPKSGHDTVSWYQQALGQGPQFIFQYYEEEERQRGNFPDRFSGHQFPNYSSELNVNALLLGDSALYLCASTLGQAPIEQYFGPGTRLTVT.

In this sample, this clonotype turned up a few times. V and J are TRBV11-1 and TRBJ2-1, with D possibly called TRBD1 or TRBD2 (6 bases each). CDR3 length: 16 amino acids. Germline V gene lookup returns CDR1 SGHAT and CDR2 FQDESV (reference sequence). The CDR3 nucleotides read TGTGCTAGCGGCTTAGGGGGAGAGAGCTCCTACAATGAGCAGTTCTTC. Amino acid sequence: CASGLGGESSYNEQFF.

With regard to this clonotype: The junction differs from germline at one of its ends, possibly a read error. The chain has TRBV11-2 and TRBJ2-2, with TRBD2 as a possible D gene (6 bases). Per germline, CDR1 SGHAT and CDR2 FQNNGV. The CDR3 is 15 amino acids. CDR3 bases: TGTGCCAGCAGCTTACGCGGGGCTCATACCGGGAAGCTGTTTTTT. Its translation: CASSLRGAHTGKLFF. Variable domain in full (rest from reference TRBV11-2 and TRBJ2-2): EAGVAQSPRYKIIEKRQSVAFWCNPISGHATLYWYQQILGQGPKLLIQFQNNGVVDDSQLPKDRFSAERLKGVDSTLKIQPAKLEDSAVYLCASSLRGAHTGKLFFGEGSRLTVL.

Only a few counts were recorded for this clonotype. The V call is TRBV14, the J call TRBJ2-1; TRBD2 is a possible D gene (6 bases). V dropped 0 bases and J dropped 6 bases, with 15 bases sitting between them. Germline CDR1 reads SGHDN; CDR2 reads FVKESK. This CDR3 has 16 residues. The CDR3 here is CASSQDWAGLVNEQFF. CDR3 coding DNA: TGTGCCAGCAGCCAAGATTGGGCGGGGCTCGTCAATGAGCAGTTCTTC. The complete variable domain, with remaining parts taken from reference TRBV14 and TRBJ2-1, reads EAGVTQFPSHSVIEKGQTVTLRCDPISGHDNLYWYRRVMGKEIKFLLHFVKESKQDESGMPNNRFLAERTGGTYSTLKVQPAELEDSGVYFCASSQDWAGLVNEQFFGPGTRLTVL.

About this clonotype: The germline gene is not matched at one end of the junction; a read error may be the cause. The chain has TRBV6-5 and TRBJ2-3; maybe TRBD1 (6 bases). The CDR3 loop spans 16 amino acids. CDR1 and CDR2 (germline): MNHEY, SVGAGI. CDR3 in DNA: TGTGCCGGCAGTAAACTACAGGGCACTAGCACAGATACGCAGTATTTT. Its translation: CAGSKLQGTSTDTQYF.

In nucleotides, the CDR3 is TGCAGTGCTAGAGACCTAAGCGGGAGCGGCCAAGAGACCCAGTACTTC. Amino acid sequence: CSARDLSGSGQETQYF. This chain links TRBV20-1 with TRBJ2-5; 8 nucleotides match TRBD2. The CDR3 consists of 16 residues. CDR1 is DFQATT and CDR2 is SNEGSKA in the germline V gene (reference sequence). Trimming removed 0 bases from V and 1 base from J; junction bases left unmatched: 7.

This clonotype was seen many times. The CDR3 region is CASSYGVQRGDTQYF. CDR3 in DNA: TGTGCCAGCAGTTACGGCGTCCAACGGGGAGATACGCAGTATTTT. The gene calls are TRBV6-6 and TRBJ2-3, with a weak D call TRBD2 (5 bases). CDR1 and CDR2 from the germline V gene are MNHNY and SVGAGI (reference sequence). The V and J ends lost 2 bases and 5 bases respectively, with 14 bases between them. The CDR3 loop spans 15 amino acids.

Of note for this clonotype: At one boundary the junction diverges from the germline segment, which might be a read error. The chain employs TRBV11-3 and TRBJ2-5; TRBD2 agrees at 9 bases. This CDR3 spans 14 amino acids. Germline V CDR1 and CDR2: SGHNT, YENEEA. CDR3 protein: CASSGGQGRETRYF. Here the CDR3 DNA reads TGTGCCAGTAGCGGGGGACAAGGGAGAGAGACCCGGTACTTC.

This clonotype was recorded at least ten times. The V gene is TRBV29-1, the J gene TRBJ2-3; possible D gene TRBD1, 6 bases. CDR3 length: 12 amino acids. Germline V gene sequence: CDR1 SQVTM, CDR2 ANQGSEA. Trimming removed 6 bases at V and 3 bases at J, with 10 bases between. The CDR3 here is CSVLGQTDTQYF. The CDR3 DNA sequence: TGCAGCGTCCTTGGACAGACAGATACGCAGTATTTT.

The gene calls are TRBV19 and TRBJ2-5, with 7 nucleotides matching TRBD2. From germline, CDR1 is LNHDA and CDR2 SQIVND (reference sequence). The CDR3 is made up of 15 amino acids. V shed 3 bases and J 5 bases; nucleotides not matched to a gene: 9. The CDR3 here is CASSIRVAGVETQYF. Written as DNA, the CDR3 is TGTGCCAGTAGTATCCGCGTTGCGGGGGTGGAGACCCAGTACTTC.

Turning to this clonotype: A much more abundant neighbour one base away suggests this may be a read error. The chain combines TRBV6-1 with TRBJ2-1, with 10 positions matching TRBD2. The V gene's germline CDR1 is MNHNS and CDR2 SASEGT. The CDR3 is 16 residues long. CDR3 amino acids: CASCEMGAGGSNEQFF. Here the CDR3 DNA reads TGTGCCAGCTGTGAAATGGGAGCGGGAGGGTCCAATGAGCAGTTCTTC.

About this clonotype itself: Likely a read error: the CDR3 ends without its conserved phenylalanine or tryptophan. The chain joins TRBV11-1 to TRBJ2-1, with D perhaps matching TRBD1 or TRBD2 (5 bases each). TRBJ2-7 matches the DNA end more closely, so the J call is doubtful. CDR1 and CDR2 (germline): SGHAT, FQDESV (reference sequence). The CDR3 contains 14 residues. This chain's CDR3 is CASSLGGTYNEQYL. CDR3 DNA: TGTGCCAGCAGCTTAGGTGGGACCTACAATGAGCAGTACTTA.

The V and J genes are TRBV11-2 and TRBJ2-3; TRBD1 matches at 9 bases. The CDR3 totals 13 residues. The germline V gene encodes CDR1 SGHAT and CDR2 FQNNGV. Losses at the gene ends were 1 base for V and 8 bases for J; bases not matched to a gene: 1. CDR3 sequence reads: CASSLGQGGTQYF. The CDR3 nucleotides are TGTGCCAGCAGCTTAGGACAGGGGGGTACGCAGTATTTT.

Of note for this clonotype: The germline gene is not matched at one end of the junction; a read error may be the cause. CDR3 bases: TGTGCCAGCAGTGGGGACTCAAGGGACTACGAACAGTACTTC. It translates to CASSGDSRDYEQYF. The V and J genes are TRBV6-2 or TRBV6-3 and TRBJ2-7, with 7 bases that match TRBD2. The CDR3 consists of 14 residues. Germline CDR1 reads MNHEY; CDR2 reads SVGEGT.

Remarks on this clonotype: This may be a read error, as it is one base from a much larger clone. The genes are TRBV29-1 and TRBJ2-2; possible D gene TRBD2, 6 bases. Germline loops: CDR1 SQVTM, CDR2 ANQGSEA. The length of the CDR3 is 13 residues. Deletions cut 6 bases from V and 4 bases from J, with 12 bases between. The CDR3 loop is CSVYGGSTGELFF. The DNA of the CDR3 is TGCAGCGTCTACGGGGGAAGCACCGGGGAGCTGTTTTTT.

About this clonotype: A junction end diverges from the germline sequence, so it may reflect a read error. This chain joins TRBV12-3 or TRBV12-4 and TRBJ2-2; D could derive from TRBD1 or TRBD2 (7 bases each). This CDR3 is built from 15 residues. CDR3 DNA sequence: TGTGCCAGCAGTTCGTGCGGGAGAGGCACAGGGGAGCTGCTTTTT. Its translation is CASSSCGRGTGELLF.

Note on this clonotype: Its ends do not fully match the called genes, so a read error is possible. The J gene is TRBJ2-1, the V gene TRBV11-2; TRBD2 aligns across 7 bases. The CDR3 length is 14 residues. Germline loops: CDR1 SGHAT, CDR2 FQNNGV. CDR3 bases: TGTGCCAGCAGCTTAACTAGTGGGAGGGCCGGGCAGTCCTTC. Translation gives CASSLTSGRAGQSF.

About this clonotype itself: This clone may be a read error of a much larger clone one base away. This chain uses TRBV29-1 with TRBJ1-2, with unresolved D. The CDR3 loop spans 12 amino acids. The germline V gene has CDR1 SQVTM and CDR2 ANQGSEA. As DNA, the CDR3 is TGCAGCGTTGTGCGGGTGTACTATGGCTACATCTTC. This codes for CSVVRVYYGYIF.

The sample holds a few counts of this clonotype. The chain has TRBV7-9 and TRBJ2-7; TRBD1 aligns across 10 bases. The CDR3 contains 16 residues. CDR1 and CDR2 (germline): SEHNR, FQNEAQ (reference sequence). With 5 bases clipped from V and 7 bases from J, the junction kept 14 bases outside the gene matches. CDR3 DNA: TGTGCCAGCAGCCCCTGGGGGCGACAGGGGGCAGGAGAGCAGTACTTC. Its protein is CASSPWGRQGAGEQYF.

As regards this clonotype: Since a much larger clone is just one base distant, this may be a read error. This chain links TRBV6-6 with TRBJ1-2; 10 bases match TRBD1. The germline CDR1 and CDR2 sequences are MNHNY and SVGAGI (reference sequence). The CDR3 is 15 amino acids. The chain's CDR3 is CASSSASTGGSGFTF. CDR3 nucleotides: TGTGCCAGCAGTTCCGCCTCGACAGGGGGCTCTGGCTTCACCTTC.

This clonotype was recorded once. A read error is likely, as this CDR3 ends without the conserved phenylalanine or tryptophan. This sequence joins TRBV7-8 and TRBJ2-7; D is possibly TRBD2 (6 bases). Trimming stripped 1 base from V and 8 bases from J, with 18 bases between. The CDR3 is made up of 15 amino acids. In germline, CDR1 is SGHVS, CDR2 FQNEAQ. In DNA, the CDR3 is TGTGCCAGCAGCTTAGGGGCGGGAATCGGGTACAAGCAGTACCTC. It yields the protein CASSLGAGIGYKQYL.

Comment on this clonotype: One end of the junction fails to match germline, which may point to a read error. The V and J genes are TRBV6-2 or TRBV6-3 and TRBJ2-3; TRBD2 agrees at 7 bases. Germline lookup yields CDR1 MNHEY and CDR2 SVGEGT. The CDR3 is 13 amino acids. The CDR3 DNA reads TGTGACAACACCCCAAACGAAGCGGGACCGCATTATTTT. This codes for CDNTPNEAGPHYF.

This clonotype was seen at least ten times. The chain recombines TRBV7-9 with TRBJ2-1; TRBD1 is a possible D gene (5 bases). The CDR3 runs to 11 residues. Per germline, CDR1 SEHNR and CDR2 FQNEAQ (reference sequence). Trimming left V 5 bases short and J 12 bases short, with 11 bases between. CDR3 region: CASSPHQGQFF. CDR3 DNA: TGTGCCAGCAGCCCTCATCAGGGGCAGTTCTTC.

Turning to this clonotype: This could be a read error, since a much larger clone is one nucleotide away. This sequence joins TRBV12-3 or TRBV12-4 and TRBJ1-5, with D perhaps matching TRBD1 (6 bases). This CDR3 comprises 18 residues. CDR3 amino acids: CANSFTTGLTRAHQPQHF. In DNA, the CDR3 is TGTGCCAACAGTTTCACGACAGGACTTACCCGGGCACATCAGCCCCAGCATTTT.

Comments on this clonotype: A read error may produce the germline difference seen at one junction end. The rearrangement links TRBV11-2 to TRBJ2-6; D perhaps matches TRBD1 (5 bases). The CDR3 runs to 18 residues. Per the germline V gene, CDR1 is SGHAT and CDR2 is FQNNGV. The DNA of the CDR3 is TGTACCAGCAGCTTACCCCAGGGTAGTTTGTCTGGGGCCAACATCCTGACTTTC. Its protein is CTSSLPQGSLSGANILTF. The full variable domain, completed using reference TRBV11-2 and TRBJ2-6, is EAGVAQSPRYKIIEKRQSVAFWCNPISGHATLYWYQQILGQGPKLLIQFQNNGVVDDSQLPKDRFSAERLKGVDSTLKIQPAKLEDSAVYLCTSSLPQGSLSGANILTFGAGSRLTVL.